Each of the 12 T cell receptor beta chains below was sequenced from the same sample in a study of T cells expressing NK-cell markers. TCRdb processed the 5' RACE reads again and assigns one entry to each CDR3 protein, with no DNA. The sample totals hundreds of thousands of distinct CDR3 sequences. Sequences were obtained from blood T cells: a sorted CD56 or NKG2C T cell subset, CD4+ or CD8+ T cells, or bulk PBMC T cells (not recorded which). These receptors all come from a man between 18 and 69 years old in good health.

This rearrangement joins TRBV18 to TRBJ2-1. The V gene's germline CDR1 is KGHSH and CDR2 LQKENI. The CDR3 has 16 residues. The CDR3 reads CASSPPRSGSYNEQFF.

The chain uses TRBV5-6 and TRBJ2-1; the D call of TRBD1 rests on TCRdb alone, since no DNA is present to check it. Germline CDR1 SGHDT, CDR2 YYEEEE. The CDR3 covers 12 residues. This CDR3 reads CASSLGPGREFF. Combining the CDR3 with reference TRBV5-6 and TRBJ2-1 gives the whole variable domain DAGVTQSPTHLIKTRGQQVTLRCSPKSGHDTVSWYQQALGQGPQFIFQYYEEEERQRGNFPDRFSGHQFPNYSSELNVNALLLGDSALYLCASSLGPGREFFGPGTRLTVL.

The chain couples TRBV28 to TRBJ1-4; absent DNA, TCRdb's TRBD1 call cannot be checked. The CDR3 totals 15 residues. Germline V CDR1 and CDR2: MDHEN, SYDVKM. The CDR3 sequence: CASSSPWGGDEKLFF. The full variable domain, rest sourced from reference TRBV28 and TRBJ1-4, is DVKVTQSSRYLVKRTGEKVFLECVQDMDHENMFWYRQDPGLGLRLIYFSYDVKMKEKGDIPEGYSVSREKKERFSLILESASTNQTSMYLCASSSPWGGDEKLFFGSGTQLSVL.

V is TRBV2 and J is TRBJ1-3. Germline V CDR1 and CDR2: SNHLY, FYNNEI. CDR3 length: 14 residues. This CDR3 reads CASSVTGIGNTIYF.

This rearrangement joins TRBV6-5 to TRBJ1-2; TCRdb proposes TRBD1, but this gene call is untestable without DNA. The germline V gene has CDR1 MNHEY and CDR2 SVGAGI. CDR3 length equals 16 residues. CDR3 protein: CASSPLTGASNYGYTF.

The chain uses TRBV3-1 and TRBJ1-1. The CDR3 covers 13 residues. The V gene's germline CDR1 is LGHDT and CDR2 YNNKEL (reference sequence). CDR3 amino acids: CASSREGITEAFF.

The chain carries TRBV28 and TRBJ2-3. Looked up from germline, CDR1 is MDHEN and CDR2 is SYDVKM. This CDR3 has 13 residues. The CDR3: CASFRGGTDTQYF.

The rearrangement joins TRBV7-9 to TRBJ2-3; the TCRdb D gene call, TRBD2, has no DNA to confirm it. The germline V gene encodes CDR1 SEHNR and CDR2 FQNEAQ (reference sequence). The CDR3 is made up of 16 amino acids. The CDR3 is CASSYAGLASTDTQYF.

The chain carries TRBV6-5 and TRBJ2-1; the D gene TCRdb calls, TRBD2, cannot be checked with no DNA. CDR1 is MNHEY, CDR2 SVGAGI, per germline. This CDR3 is 17 amino acids long. The CDR3 protein is CASSYSKLAENYNEQFF.

The chain recombines TRBV9 with TRBJ1-2. CDR1 and CDR2 (germline): SGDLS, YYNGEE. This CDR3 comprises 14 residues. CDR3: CASSVVGGVYGYTF.

The chain uses TRBV7-3 and TRBJ2-2; the D call of TRBD1 rests on TCRdb alone, since no DNA is present to check it. Germline V gene sequence: CDR1 SGHTA, CDR2 FQGTGA. This CDR3 contains 15 residues. The CDR3 reads CASSGGQRDTGELFF.

The J gene is TRBJ2-2, the V gene TRBV18; no DNA is available, so the TRBD1 call from TCRdb remains unchecked. This CDR3 comprises 19 residues. Germline CDR1 reads KGHSH; CDR2 reads LQKENI. CDR3 sequence reads: CASSRPGTGTRGRAGELFF.